This T cell receptor (beta chain) was retrieved from a study of OX40 agonist ivuxolimab in advanced cancers. Findings and caveats of the study: The study observed clonal expansion of CD4+ and CD8+ blood T cells by week 6 at 0.1 to 3.0 mg/kg. Some nonresponders also had low normalized T-cell clonal expansion. Average numbers of expanded clones were greater in CD8+ T cells than in CD4+.

Clones were read by immunoSEQ multiplex PCR, and TCRdb kept only the in-frame ones, dropping some. Counted here are 65,000 to 90,000 clones, over 75% occurring once; the ten biggest clones make up under 0.75%. In the case of this clone: Its target is unknown.

Trimming shortened V by 2 bases and J by 7 bases, and 14 bases separated the two germline ends. Looked up from germline, CDR1 is MNHEY and CDR2 is SVGAGI. CDR3 size: 14 residues. The timepoints at which blood was sampled were baseline, cycle 4 day 1, and cycle 7 day 1. The gene calls are TRBV6-5 and TRBJ1-2; D is perhaps TRBD1 (5 bases). This sample comprised CD4+ or CD8+ T cells sorted from blood, obtained in a trial of the OX40 agonist ivuxolimab. This receptor was identified in an adult with an advanced solid tumor such as melanoma, head and neck, liver or kidney cancer. The chain's CDR3 is CASSYEGLGGGYTF. The CDR3 nucleotides read TGTGCCAGCAGTTACGAAGGGCTTGGGGGTGGCTACACCTTC.